This T cell receptor beta chain is drawn from a study of T cells in localized non-small cell lung cancer (dated by TCRdb to between 2020 and 2021). About the investigation overall: T cell repertoires of fewer than 250 early-stage NSCLC patients were analyzed, with tumors being compared against uninvolved tumor-adjacent lungs. The cohort was made up of fewer than 250 treatment-naive NSCLC patients whose localized lung tumors had been resected. Of the NSCLC patients, about 130 were male and approximately 99 were female, and the mean age was approximately 66 years.

TCR beta CDR3 regions were sequenced from DNA using the immunoSEQ Assay. The published analysis was carried out like this. To compute T cell density, TCR beta template counts were normalized to usable DNA, which was estimated by amplifying housekeeping genes. Richness was estimated with the preseqR package, extrapolating to 400,000 templates for PBMC samples and 120,000 templates for tissue samples. Clonality was taken to be one minus Pielou's evenness. Differential abundance testing on productive amino-acid clonotypes, with a minimum total count of 5 and an alpha of 0.1, was used to identify tissue-enriched TCRs. Repertoire overlap between compartments was quantified with the Jaccard Index and Morisita Overlap Index. TCR beta CDR3s were clustered by GLIPH together with public tetramer-defined viral CDR3s, and at least three viral sequences plus V-gene enrichment were required for viral motifs. TCRdb obtained this table from immuneACCESS and retained in-frame rearrangements with V and J assigned. These tables miss some clones; where compared with another copy, unresolved V genes account for less than half of the shortfall, and the remainder is unexplained. V, J and clone size are those of that table, while D and trimming were read from the DNA. This sample has tens of thousands of clones in its table, and roughly 85% of those were observed once. The ten largest clones take up less than 9% of the sample.

The trim is 4 bases for V and 4 bases for J, with a gap of 11 bases between the germline ends. Counted from cysteine to phenylalanine, this CDR3 has 13 amino acids. The DNA shown is the 39-base CDR3, in frame from base 1. The germline V gene yields SGHRS for CDR1 and YFSETQ for CDR2. This clone is termed large (0.1 to 1%). It lacks a known antigen. Per-nucleotide qualities are absent, and no much larger clonotype sits a single base away. General study outcomes and caveats: Because the study design was exploratory, TCR variables were selected using unadjusted p-values without false-discovery rate correction. Longer overall survival was associated with higher blood T cell density, whereas shorter survival was associated with higher adjacent-lung clonality. Uninvolved tumor-adjacent lung showed the highest T cell clonality, higher than tumor, which suggests more focused antigenic responses in the adjacent lung. A median of about 50 of the top 100 tumor clones turned up in the paired uninvolved adjacent lung, and roughly 30 of those clones also ranked among the top 100 of that same adjacent lung. Because multi-region tumor sequencing was not done, intratumor heterogeneity could not be ruled out.

At diagnosis, peripheral blood, uninvolved tumor-adjacent lung and tumor were collected and stored as a combination of fresh-frozen and FFPE material. For TCR repertoire profiling, blood samples were analyzed in the form of peripheral blood mononuclear cells. The receptor's source is a woman aged 40-70 years with stage I lung adenocarcinoma. The sequencing here drew on peripheral blood, taken before any cancer treatment. The chain was built from TRBV5-1 and TRBJ1-2; TRBD1 might be the D gene, on 5 matching bases. CDR3 sequence: CASSPDTGYGYTF. DNA sequence: TGCGCCAGCAGCCCGGACACAGGCTATGGCTACACCTTC.